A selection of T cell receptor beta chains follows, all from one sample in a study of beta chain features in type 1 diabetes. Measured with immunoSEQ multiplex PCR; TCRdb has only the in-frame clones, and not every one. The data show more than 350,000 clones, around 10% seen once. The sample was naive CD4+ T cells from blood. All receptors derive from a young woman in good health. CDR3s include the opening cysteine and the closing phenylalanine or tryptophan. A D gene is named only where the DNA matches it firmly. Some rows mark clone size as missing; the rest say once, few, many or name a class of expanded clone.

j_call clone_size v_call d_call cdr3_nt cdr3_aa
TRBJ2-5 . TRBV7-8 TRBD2 TGTGCCAGCAGCTTAGTGGCTAGCGGGATTGGGACAGAGACCCAGTACTTC CASSLVASGIGTETQYF
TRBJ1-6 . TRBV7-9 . TGTGCCAGCAGCCGGGACGGGGATTCACCCCTCCACTTT CASSRDGDSPLHF
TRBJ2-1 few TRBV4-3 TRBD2 TGCGCCAGCAGCCATCGCGGGACTAGCGGCGATGAGCAGTTCTTC CASSHRGTSGDEQFF
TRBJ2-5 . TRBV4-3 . TGCGCCAGCAGCCAAGAGGGACGAGCAGAGACCCAGTACTTC CASSQEGRAETQYF
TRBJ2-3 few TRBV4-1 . TGCGCCAGCAGCCAAGCTTTCCCAGATACGCAGTATTTT CASSQAFPDTQYF
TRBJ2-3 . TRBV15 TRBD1 TGTGCCACCAGCGCGCGGGACAGGGTAATGGATACGCAGTATTTT CATSARDRVMDTQYF
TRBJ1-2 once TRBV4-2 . TGTGCCAGCAGCCAAGATCGGAAATATGGCTACACCTTC CASSQDRKYGYTF
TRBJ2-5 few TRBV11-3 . TGTGCCAGCAGCTTAGCCAGGGAAGAGACCCAGTACTTC CASSLAREETQYF
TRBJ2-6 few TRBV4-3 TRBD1 TGCGCCAGCAGCCGAGAAAGTAGGTTCGGGACAGCTAACGTCCTGACTTTC CASSRESRFGTANVLTF
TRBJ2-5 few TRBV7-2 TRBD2 TGTGCCAGCAGCTTCGTACCAGCGGGAGGAACCCAAGAGACCCAGTACTTC CASSFVPAGGTQETQYF
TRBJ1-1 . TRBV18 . TGTGCCAGCTCACCAGCAGCTAACACTGAAGCTTTCTTT CASSPAANTEAFF
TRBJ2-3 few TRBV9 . TGTGCCAGCAGCGTAGCAAACACAGATACGCAGTATTTT CASSVANTDTQYF
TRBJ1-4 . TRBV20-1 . TGCAGTGCTAGTCTCGTGCAAAAACTGTTTTTT CSASLVQKLFF
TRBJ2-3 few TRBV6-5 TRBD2 TGTGCCAGCAGCGGGGGGGGAGGGCCGCCAGATACGCAGTATTTT CASSGGGGPPDTQYF
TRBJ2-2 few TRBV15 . TGTGCCACCAGCAGGAACACCGGGGAGCTGTTTTTT CATSRNTGELFF
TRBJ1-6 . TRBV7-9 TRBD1 TGTGCCAGCGGGACAGGCCTGTACTCCTATAATTCACCCCTCCACTTT CASGTGLYSYNSPLHF
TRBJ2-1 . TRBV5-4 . TGTGCCAGCATATCGTCGAGCGGTAGCTCCTACAATGAGCAGTTCTTC CASISSSGSSYNEQFF
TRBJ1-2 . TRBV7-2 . TGTGCCAGCAGCTTAGGCTTTTCGAGGACTCTATCCGGTGGTGGCTACACCTTC CASSLGFSRTLSGGGYTF
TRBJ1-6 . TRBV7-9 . TGTGCCAGCAGCCCCCGGGGCAATTATTCACCCCTCCACTTT CASSPRGNYSPLHF
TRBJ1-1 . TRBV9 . TGTGCCAGCAGCGCCCTTACAGGGAACACTGAAGCTTTCTTT CASSALTGNTEAFF
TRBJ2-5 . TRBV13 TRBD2 TGTGCCAGCAGCTCGACCTCAAGACTAGCGGCCACTCAAGAGACCCAGTACTTC CASSSTSRLAATQETQYF
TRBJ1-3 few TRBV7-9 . TGTGCCAGCAGCTTAGCGCAGCTCTCTGGAAACACCATATATTTT CASSLAQLSGNTIYF
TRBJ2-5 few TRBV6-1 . TGTGCCAGCAGGCAAAGTCGACAGGATAGGACCCAGTACTTC CASRQSRQDRTQYF